This T cell receptor (beta chain) was identified in a study of shared clonotypes between healthy human individuals. The study drew all its donors from Caucasian adults living in Nashville, Tennessee. The authors combined CD45RO+ cells with CCR7-negative CD45RA+ TemRA cells as CD8 memory. The assay was immunoSEQ multiplex PCR, and TCRdb's table has in-frame clones only and misses some. The top ten hold about a third of the sample, which has more than 550,000 clones, less than 95% seen once. This clone was counted a single time. The V and J ends lost 1 base and 7 bases respectively, with 8 bases between them. The germline V gene has CDR1 LNHDA and CDR2 SQIVND (reference sequence). The CDR3 has 13 amino acids.

This clonotype was sampled from a man aged 18 to 29 in good health. Some clones in this sample may be carry-over from other donors' samples. Sequenced sample: memory CD8+ T cells from PBMCs. Subset: CD45RO+ cells pooled with CCR7-negative TemRA cells. The chain employs TRBV19 and TRBJ1-5; D gene uncertain. CDR3 coding DNA: TGTGCCAGTAGTATAGGACAAGCCCAGCCCCAGCATTTT. It specifies CASSIGQAQPQHF.